The T cell receptor beta chain described here comes from a study of blood T cells in healthy people across ages. Study results and caveats: Higher diversity and more naive CD4+ cells were features of long-lived donors, compared to aged donors. What prevented conclusive comparison of naive and antigen-experienced cells was that PBMCs were unsorted.

In the case of this clonotype: Its antigen is unidentified.

The germline CDR1 and CDR2 sequences are MGHRA and YSYEKL. The CDR3 sequence is 15 residues long. Using a J-beta primer mix together with a sample-barcoded 5' primer, a second PCR was run for 7 to 11 cycles. TCRdb passed the 5' RACE reads through MiXCR, listing each CDR3 protein once. The data show more than 650,000 distinct CDR3 sequences, 40% to 65% seen once. A minimum of 7 million PBMCs was isolated per sample. This TCR was recovered from an elderly man in good health. The rearrangement links TRBV4-1 to TRBJ2-4; TRBD2 matches at 9 bases. The DNA matches TRBJ2-7 better at its end, which makes the J call doubtful. Input material: blood. The CDR3 protein is CASSQDGAGGLEQYF. The CDR3 DNA is TGCGCCAGCAGCCAAGATGGGGCGGGAGGGCTCGAGCAGTACTTC.